Listed below are T cell receptor beta chains from one sample, sequenced in a study of blood T cell repertoires in COVID-19. Profiling relied on immunoSEQ multiplex PCR, and the TCRdb table lists in-frame clones only, not all of them. The data show roughly 360,000 clones, under 85% seen once. The sequenced sample consisted of PBMCs or T cells enriched from blood (not recorded which). These receptors were collected from a woman aged 50 to 60 who had recovered from COVID-19. Both conserved end residues are part of each CDR3. Each record gives: V gene, J gene, CDR3 protein.

TRBV9,TRBJ1-2,CASSPRGFISYTF
TRBV7-2,TRBJ1-1,CASSLGLLNAEAFF
TRBV18,TRBJ1-5,CASSPRAAGAGEQPQHF
TRBV7-2,TRBJ2-1,CASSLVGQGVDEQFF
TRBV30,TRBJ2-3,CAWLSGSRATQYF
TRBV5-4,TRBJ1-3,CASREGQGAAGNTIYF
TRBV7-9,TRBJ2-3,CASSLRWGDSTDTQYF
TRBV27,TRBJ2-5,CASSLSGGETQYF
TRBV5-6,TRBJ2-7,CASSLIRGAGYEQYF
TRBV5-1,TRBJ1-2,CASSLQGTGYTF
TRBV4-3,TRBJ1-2,CASSQGGDGGTGRYGYTF
TRBV7-2,TRBJ2-7,CASSFDRASGEQYF
TRBV15,TRBJ1-1,CATTREARGTEAFF
TRBV2,TRBJ2-1,CASSHGQGREQFF
TRBV6-2/TRBV6-3,TRBJ2-2,CASSYPGTGNPTGELFF
TRBV30,TRBJ1-5,CAWSPDSLIGLSNQPQHF
TRBV7-3,TRBJ2-2,CASSPTGPGELFF
TRBV7-2,TRBJ1-1,CASSVDRGSTEAFF
TRBV5-6,TRBJ1-2,CASSLPGQGANYGYTF
TRBV12-5,TRBJ2-1,CASGVGSNNEQFF
TRBV5-1,TRBJ2-1,CASREPTYNEQFF
TRBV2,TRBJ2-5,CASSRYGDRPQTSQETQYF
TRBV30,TRBJ1-3,CAWKNRVLKNTIYF
TRBV4-2,TRBJ2-1,CASSQRLAVSSYNEQFF